This record concerns one T cell receptor beta chain sequence. This record belongs to a study of shared clonotypes between healthy human individuals. Germline CDR1 ENHRY, CDR2 SYGVKD. The V gene end was trimmed by 2 bases and the J gene end by 4 bases; junction bases not matched to a gene: 2. The CDR3 spans 14 residues. As processed by the authors: Because ImmunoSEQ provided only junction sequences with no quality scores, the filtering differed. Data came from immunoSEQ multiplex PCR; TCRdb stores just in-frame clones and leaves some out. V and J calls plus clone size are reproduced from that table; the DNA served to infer D and trimming. The sample lists around 2,000,000 clones; over 85% were seen once.

The sequencing sample was made of naive CD4+ T cells sorted from blood. Documented subset: CD45RA+ positively selected. This sequence was found in a young man in good health. The rearrangement uses TRBV10-3 and TRBJ2-7, with 10 bases that match TRBD1. In nucleotides, the CDR3 is TGTGCCATCAGTGAGGGGACAGGGGATTACGAGCAGTACTTC. Residues: CAISEGTGDYEQYF.